This T cell receptor (beta chain) was retrieved from a study of vaccination and CD4 T cells after COVID-19. The Oncomine TCR Beta short-read assay was applied to DNA of cultured CD4+ T cells. Each CDR3 protein gets one entry after TCRdb re-called the PCR reads with MiXCR. The table has 7,500 to 8,500 distinct CDR3 sequences, over 60% seen once. Comment on this clonotype: No antigen is known for it.

Germline V gene sequence: CDR1 SGHRS, CDR2 YFSETQ. The germline V and J ends were trimmed by 2 bases and 2 bases, with 12 bases remaining between them. The CDR3 has 15 amino acids. This sample's treatment: 10-day PBMC culture with coronavirus spike peptide pools or control peptides (ViraFEST assay). This TCR was recovered from a human donor who had recovered from COVID-19. The specimen sequenced was CD4+ T cells from blood, cultured in vitro. The chain uses TRBV5-1 and TRBJ2-3, with D unresolved. The CDR3 sequence is CASSFERPYTDTQYF. The CDR3 DNA follows: TGCGCCAGCAGCTTCGAACGACCCTACACAGATACGCAGTATTTT.